This T cell receptor beta chain was identified during a study of T cells after posttransplantation cyclophosphamide. This clone was detected many times. Antigen: not known. This related bone marrow graft donor gave peripheral blood on the day of marrow donation. The CDR3 extends over 14 amino acids. The V end was cut by 6 bases, the J end by 4 bases, with 13 bases between. The germline CDR1 and CDR2 sequences are KGHSH and LQKENI. TCRdb's copy holds only in-frame clones and misses some; the assay was immunoSEQ multiplex PCR. The repertoire consists of 20,000 to 30,000 clones, none detected only once. Overall study findings and caveats: Later post-transplant blood repertoires were often dominated by donor CD8+ memory clones. After PTCy, TRB diversity resembled that of CNI/methotrexate controls.

Source material: PBMCs. This sequence originates from a woman aged 45-65 years in good health, CMV-negative, and a related stem cell transplant donor. This chain uses TRBV18 with TRBJ1-3; D is uncertain. In DNA form, the CDR3 reads TGTGCCAGCTCCCTGGATAGCCTAGGAAACACCATATATTTT. As protein: CASSLDSLGNTIYF.